This T cell receptor (beta chain) was sequenced during a study of shared clonotypes between healthy human individuals. Study in general: For every donor, three CD4 naive, three CD4 memory, two CD8 naive and one CD8 memory plates were used.

The test was conducted at deep level. Measured with immunoSEQ multiplex PCR; TCRdb has only the in-frame clones, and not every one. The sample contains roughly 1,500,000 clones, approximately 98% of which appear only once. From germline, CDR1 is SGDLS and CDR2 YYNGEE. The CDR3 extends over 18 amino acids. V shed 5 bases, J shed 5 bases, and the junction held 17 bases outside the gene matches. Sequencing was performed on naive CD4+ T cells sorted from blood. Subset in this sample: CD45RA+ positively selected. V is TRBV9 and J is TRBJ1-5, with 9 bases fitting TRBD1. This TCR was sampled from a man aged 25 to 40 in good health. As DNA, the CDR3 is TGTGCCAGCAGATTAACGGGACAGGGTGCCTGGTGGGATCAGCCCCAGCATTTT. It codes for CASRLTGQGAWWDQPQHF. The full variable domain, completed using reference TRBV9 and TRBJ1-5, is DSGVTQTPKHLITATGQRVTLRCSPRSGDLSVYWYQQSLDQGLQFLIQYYNGEERAKGNILERFSAQQFPDLHSELNLSSLELGDSALYFCASRLTGQGAWWDQPQHFGDGTRLSIL.